This TCR beta chain was obtained from a study of molecular identifiers for immune sequencing clone quantification (dated by TCRdb to 2016 to 2019). About the study as a whole: For a replicate experiment, RNA from roughly 18,000 or 92,000 naive CD8 T cells was divided into five aliquots, and four of the five aliquots were sequenced. The study was a methods study using CD8 T cells to benchmark molecular-identifier clustering-based TCR repertoire sequencing (MIDCIRS) and TCR RNA copy counting. The research as a whole found: The sizes of highly expanded clones could end up underestimated when identical TCR molecules share a barcode. Naive libraries contained spiked-in Jurkat TCR RNA (more than nine copies' worth), which is not part of the donor repertoire. Spiked-in Jurkat TCR RNA equal to a single cell's worth was reported to be detectable even within 1,200,000 naive CD8 T cells. In CMV-specific effector cells, clones with more than 20 RNA copies accounted for over 97% of molecules, whereas in naive cells such clones accounted for under 1%. When barcode sub-clustering was not used, chimeric consensus sequences inflated TCR diversity, with chimeras reaching as high as 47%. About 3 recovered TCR RNA copies per cell were obtained by modeling, versus roughly 9.7 by digital PCR, implying a capture efficiency of approximately 30%.

Libraries were made using PCR. The reads were generated on an Illumina HiSeq 4000. Bulk TCR libraries were generated as previously described, with the TCR primers listed in Table S5 used. The Qiagen AllPrep DNA/RNA kit was used to purify total RNA. Reads from multiple sequencing runs of the same library were pooled before analysis. From the authors' description of their analysis: Only reads with exact TCR constant sequence were kept, trimmed to 150 nt, and grouped by their 12-nt molecular barcodes. Reads within each barcode group were sub-clustered using a 15% Levenshtein threshold, and quality-weighted consensus sequences were constructed for each RNA molecule. Non-functional sequences were filtered out, along with any lower-count sequence sitting one edit away from another sequence. Based on fitting two negative binomial distributions, any barcode sub-cluster with under 20% of the maximum read count was discarded. TCRdb itself trimmed the public reads at Q25 with fastp, ran MiXCR and retained productive beta chains. Each entry is one CDR3 protein sequence, shown with its most common DNA and genes. TCRdb's processing, not the authors' own work, is the source of the V and J calls. For this sample there are 50,000 to 75,000 distinct CDR3 sequences; over 15% appear just once. Of the sample, more than 1.4% is held by the ten largest clones.

Looking up the germline V gene yields CDR1 SQVTM and CDR2 ANQGSEA. The V and J ends are trimmed by 4 bases and 9 bases, leaving 12 bases between them. The CDR3 contains 11 residues, cysteine and phenylalanine counted. Here the CDR3 DNA is all that survives: 33 bases in frame from base 1. Libraries of naive CD8 T cells were built from approximately 20,000 to 980,000 sorted cells, with 10%, 30% or 50% of the purified RNA used. Naive CD8 T cells were FACS-sorted as CD8+CD4-CCR7+CD45RA+ on a BD FACSAria II into RLT Plus buffer. Detection sensitivity was tested by spiking Jurkat RNA equal to roughly ten TCR copies' worth into samples containing roughly 19,000-1,100,000 naive CD8 T cells. Enrichment of CD8 T cells was performed with RosetteSep CD8+ T Cell Enrichment Cocktail and Ficoll-Paque, after which ACK red cell lysis was carried out. This clonotype has a count of ten or more. Its cognate antigen has yet to be identified. No much larger clone is present one base from it, and per-base qualities are unavailable.

The chain joins TRBV29-1 to TRBJ2-5; tentative D gene TRBD1, with 5 bases matching. The specimen was naive CD8+ T cells from blood, with Jurkat cell RNA spiked in. The cell subset or site tag for this specimen amounts to: FACS-sorted CD8+CD4-CCR7+CD45RA+ naive T cells. This sequence was found in a human donor in good health. Some libraries in this study had Jurkat cell RNA spiked in. The nucleotide sequence reads TGCAGCGTTGCTGGCCAAGGGGCCCAGTACTTC. This encodes CSVAGQGAQYF.